This T cell receptor (beta chain) was obtained from a study of blood T cell repertoires in COVID-19. The overall study: Sites across the United States, Italy and Spain contributed samples from acute and convalescent COVID-19.

In the source study's methods: Reference gene primers were amplified, and this amplification served to estimate nucleated cell counts. Clones were read by immunoSEQ multiplex PCR, and TCRdb kept only the in-frame ones, dropping some. V and J calls and clone size are copied from that table; D and trimming were computed from the DNA. This table has 250,000 to 350,000 clones, approximately 91% appearing once. The germline V gene has CDR1 SNHLY and CDR2 FYNNEI. V lost 5 bases to trimming and J lost 1 base, with 20 bases between them. This CDR3 region has 17 residues. Everyone who took part was roughly 18 to 89 years old, and they came from about two dozen US areas. Cohort 3 donors counted as recovered after two negative PCRs, clearance, or resolved symptoms.

What was sequenced was PBMCs or T cells enriched from blood (not recorded which). The sequence was collected from a woman in her twenties or thirties who had recovered from COVID-19. The chain combines TRBV2 with TRBJ1-2; D gene uncertain. The CDR3 nucleotides are TGTGCCAGCAGTTTGTCCATCACTGAGGCTGTTAACTATGGCTACACCTTC. Protein: CASSLSITEAVNYGYTF.